This T cell receptor beta chain was captured by sequencing in a study of control samples from healthy donors and cancer patients. The method was immunoSEQ multiplex PCR; TCRdb's version includes in-frame clones alone and lacks a portion of them. The repertoire has approximately 87,000 clones, about 85% of them found once; the top ten carry 1.3%. The origin of this receptor is a woman aged 50 to 65 in good health. What was sequenced was blood.

CDR3 residues: CASSSSVGVGDTQYF. CDR3 sequence (DNA): TGCGCCAGCAGCTCATCGGTAGGAGTTGGCGATACGCAGTATTTT. The rearrangement links TRBV5-1 to TRBJ2-3; no firm D call. V was trimmed by 3 bases and J by 6 bases, leaving 17 bases between them. CDR3 size: 15 residues. Germline CDR1 reads SGHRS; CDR2 reads YFSETQ.